The following is a T cell receptor beta chain sequence with its context. The repertoire was sequenced with immunoSEQ multiplex PCR; TCRdb's copy has only in-frame clones and lacks some. Of about 32,000 clones in the sample, 80% to 90% were seen once. This CDR3 is built from 13 residues. Germline V lookup: CDR1 LGHNA, CDR2 YNFKEQ. V lost 3 bases to trimming and J lost 3 bases, with 9 bases between them. The sample is drawn from a study of T cell changes during pregnancy in multiple sclerosis. The sample in question was CD8+ T cells from peripheral blood mononuclear cells, obtained in the second trimester of pregnancy. This sequence was found in a female donor with multiple sclerosis, enrolled in a pregnancy study. The J gene is TRBJ2-7, the V gene TRBV4-2, with D hard to call. CDR3 sequence (DNA): TGTGCCAGCAGCCAGTCCAGACTCTACGAGCAGTACTTC. It specifies CASSQSRLYEQYF.